A single sample is the source of the 27 T cell receptor beta chains below, sequenced in a study of T-cell reconstitution after alpha-beta-depleted transplantation in children. It was with unique molecular identifiers that the TCRbeta library was prepared. TCRdb processed the PCR reads anew with MiXCR; each CDR3 protein has one entry. The table lists 700,000 to 850,000 distinct CDR3 sequences, roughly 15% of them singletons. Here the sequenced sample was PBMCs, mostly from graft donor cells, taken 360 days after TCRalphabeta/CD19-depleted stem cell transplant. The receptors stem from a male patient younger than 18 who had a stem cell transplant for acute lymphoblastic leukemia, so the T cells may come from the graft donor.

V usage is TRBV27 and J usage is TRBJ2-6; perhaps TRBD1 as D (6 bases). V lost 3 bases, J lost 0 bases, and 9 bases lay in between. The germline CDR1 and CDR2 sequences are MNHEY and SMNVEV (reference sequence). This CDR3 is 16 amino acids long. The CDR3 DNA follows: TGTGCCAGCAGTTTGGACAGCCTCTCTGGGGCCAACGTCCTGACTTTC. Amino acids: CASSLDSLSGANVLTF. Complete variable domain (other parts from reference TRBV27 and TRBJ2-6): EAQVTQNPRYLITVTGKKLTVTCSQNMNHEYMSWYRQDPGLGLRQIYYSMNVEVTDKGDVPEGYKVSRKEKRNFPLILESPSPNQTSLYFCASSLDSLSGANVLTFGAGSRLTVL.

The V and J genes are TRBV27 and TRBJ2-7; D is unclear. CDR3 size: 13 residues. The germline V gene encodes CDR1 MNHEY and CDR2 SMNVEV (reference sequence). Trimming took off 4 bases at V and 3 bases at J, with 10 bases between the two ends. The CDR3 nucleotides read TGTGCCAGCAGTTACTTTGAGGACTACGAGCAGTACTTC. Translating it yields CASSYFEDYEQYF.

This clonotype came up a few times. The rearrangement links TRBV27 to TRBJ2-7; D is unresolved. Trimming removed 2 bases at V and 4 bases at J, with 6 bases between. The CDR3 has 12 residues. Germline V gene lookup returns CDR1 MNHEY and CDR2 SMNVEV (reference sequence). CDR3 protein: CASSLRRYEQYF. The CDR3 DNA sequence: TGTGCCAGCAGTTTACGTAGGTACGAGCAGTACTTC.

The chain is built from TRBV5-5 and TRBJ2-1, with 7 positions matching TRBD1. This CDR3 spans 16 amino acids. The V segment lost 1 base and the J segment 10 bases; nucleotides outside the gene matches: 14. CDR1 is SGHKS, CDR2 YYEKEE, per germline (reference sequence). The CDR3 nucleotides are TGTGCCAGCAGCTTGAATGGGAAGGGGGCCAGAAAAGAGCAGTTCTTC. Residues: CASSLNGKGARKEQFF. The complete variable domain, with remaining parts taken from reference TRBV5-5 and TRBJ2-1, reads DAGVTQSPTHLIKTRGQQVTLRCSPISGHKSVSWYQQVLGQGPQFIFQYYEKEERGRGNFPDRFSARQFPNYSSELNVNALLLGDSALYLCASSLNGKGARKEQFFGPGTRLTVL.

This clonotype turned up a few times. V gene TRBV27 combines with J gene TRBJ2-3; 9 nucleotides line up with TRBD1. The CDR3 totals 15 residues. Trimming cost V 6 bases and J 4 bases; bases outside gene matches: 8. Germline CDR1 MNHEY, CDR2 SMNVEV (reference sequence). The CDR3 nucleotides read TGTGCCAGCAGACCACGACAGGGGGGGCCAGATACGCAGTATTTT. As protein: CASRPRQGGPDTQYF.

This clonotype occurred a few times. The chain carries TRBV27 and TRBJ2-1; the match to TRBD2 covers 9 bases. The germline gives CDR1 MNHEY, CDR2 SMNVEV (reference sequence). The V gene end was trimmed by 8 bases and the J gene end by 8 bases; junction bases not matched to a gene: 13. The CDR3 has 15 residues. In DNA form, the CDR3 reads TGTGCCAGCCGGTTTCTCGCGGGAGGGTCAGATGAGCAGTTCTTC. Protein product: CASRFLAGGSDEQFF.

V usage is TRBV6-1 and J usage is TRBJ2-2; 12 bases fit TRBD2. CDR1 is MNHNS, CDR2 SASEGT, per germline. V lost 6 bases, J lost 4 bases, and 6 bases stayed unmatched. The CDR3 is made up of 16 amino acids. In DNA, the CDR3 is TGTGCCAGCAGGTCTAGCGGGAGGGCATTCACCGGGGAGCTGTTTTTT. It translates to CASRSSGRAFTGELFF.

This clonotype has only a few counts. The J gene is TRBJ2-7, the V gene TRBV4-1, with D perhaps given as TRBD1 or TRBD2 (5 bases each). The germline V gene has CDR1 MGHRA and CDR2 YSYEKL. The CDR3 has 15 residues. Trimming pared 5 bases from V and 4 bases from J, leaving 18 bases between. The CDR3 DNA reads as TGCGCCAGCAGCGAGCCGGGACGGAAACCTTACGAGCAGTACTTC. Its protein product is CASSEPGRKPYEQYF.

This clonotype came up many times. The genes are TRBV6-2 or TRBV6-3 and TRBJ2-1, with TRBD1 identical over 8 bases. CDR1 and CDR2 (germline): MNHEY, SVGEGT. J was trimmed by 6 bases and V by 6 bases; bases with no gene match: 7. The CDR3 consists of 14 residues. The CDR3 reads CASSSPGQGNEQFF. The CDR3 DNA follows: TGTGCCAGCAGCAGCCCCGGACAGGGCAATGAGCAGTTCTTC.

The chain joins TRBV24-1 to TRBJ2-5, with 7 bases that match TRBD1. V gave up 8 bases and J gave up 7 bases; unmatched junction bases: 21. The CDR3 loop spans 17 amino acids. Germline V CDR1 and CDR2: KGHDR, SFDVKD. The CDR3 DNA reads as TGTGCCACCACTGACCCCGGCTACAGGGGTCGGTATGGGACCCAGTACTTC. It translates to CATTDPGYRGRYGTQYF.

This sequence joins TRBV7-8 and TRBJ2-3, with unresolved D. Germline CDR1 SGHVS, CDR2 FQNEAQ. V dropped 1 base and J dropped 3 bases, with 11 bases sitting between them. The CDR3 extends over 15 amino acids. CDR3 residues: CASSLGLGLTDTQYF. The CDR3 nucleotides read TGTGCCAGCAGCTTAGGGTTGGGATTGACAGATACGCAGTATTTT.

This chain joins TRBV7-9 and TRBJ1-4; 10 nucleotides align to TRBD1. This CDR3 has 16 amino acids. The germline gives CDR1 SEHNR, CDR2 FQNEAQ (reference sequence). V gave up 6 bases and J gave up 0 bases; unmatched junction bases: 4. This CDR3 reads CASRPDRGPTNEKLFF. The CDR3, as DNA: TGTGCCAGCAGACCCGACAGGGGGCCAACTAATGAAAAACTGTTTTTT.

This clonotype was counted a few times. V gene TRBV29-1 combines with J gene TRBJ1-2, with TRBD1 matching over 8 bases. CDR1 and CDR2 from the germline V gene are SQVTM and ANQGSEA. The CDR3 length is 13 residues. With V trimmed by 3 bases and J by 7 bases, 7 bases remained unmatched. CDR3 region: CSVDGRGRSGYTF. For the CDR3, the DNA is TGCAGCGTTGACGGCAGGGGGCGAAGTGGCTACACCTTC.

The chain couples TRBV7-9 to TRBJ2-7; 8 bases agree with TRBD2. V was pared by 11 bases and J by 3 bases, with 6 bases of the junction left unmatched. The V gene's germline CDR1 is SEHNR and CDR2 FQNEAQ (reference sequence). The CDR3 is 12 amino acids. CDR3 residues: CACGGSRYEQYF. The CDR3 coding sequence is TGTGCCTGCGGGGGGTCCCGCTACGAGCAGTACTTC.

The chain couples TRBV5-1 to TRBJ2-1, with 10 bases fitting TRBD2. Germline lookup yields CDR1 SGHRS and CDR2 YFSETQ. Trimming cost V 5 bases and J 2 bases; bases outside gene matches: 4. The CDR3 spans 15 residues. CDR3 amino acids: CASRGTSAPYNEQFF. DNA for the CDR3: TGCGCCAGCAGGGGGACTAGCGCCCCCTACAATGAGCAGTTCTTC.

The chain employs TRBV5-5 and TRBJ1-1, with D perhaps TRBD1 (6 bases). Germline CDR1 reads SGHKS; CDR2 reads YYEKEE (reference sequence). V was clipped by 4 bases and J by 11 bases, with 18 bases between them. The CDR3 totals 13 residues. The CDR3 region is CASSADRYREAFF. For the CDR3, the DNA is TGTGCCAGCAGCGCCGACAGGTACCGAGAGGCTTTCTTT.

This clonotype was found a few times. The V call is TRBV12-3 or TRBV12-4, the J call TRBJ1-6; D might be TRBD1 (5 bases). The V end lost 3 bases, the J end lost 9 bases, and 12 bases lay between the germline ends. The CDR3 is made up of 14 amino acids. CDR3 region: CASSFQGVGSPLHF. Written as DNA, the CDR3 is TGTGCCAGCAGTTTTCAGGGTGTCGGTTCACCCCTCCACTTT.

This clonotype has only a few counts. This chain links TRBV28 with TRBJ1-6; the D gene is possibly TRBD1 (6 bases). The V end lost 3 bases, the J end lost 6 bases, and 12 bases lay between the germline ends. This CDR3 contains 15 residues. The germline CDR1 and CDR2 sequences are MDHEN and SYDVKM. As DNA, the CDR3 is TGTGCCAGCAGTTTGCGTAGGGGGTCTAATTCACCCCTCCACTTT. Amino acids: CASSLRRGSNSPLHF. Looking up the rest from reference TRBV28 and TRBJ1-6 gives the full variable domain: DVKVTQSSRYLVKRTGEKVFLECVQDMDHENMFWYRQDPGLGLRLIYFSYDVKMKEKGDIPEGYSVSREKKERFSLILESASTNQTSMYLCASSLRRGSNSPLHFGNGTRLTVT.

The rearrangement uses TRBV4-1 and TRBJ2-1; tentative D call: TRBD2 (6 bases). The CDR3 contains 20 residues. Germline lookup yields CDR1 MGHRA and CDR2 YSYEKL. The V and J ends lost 0 bases and 0 bases respectively, with 21 bases between them. The chain's CDR3 is CASSQDGMATFGSSYNEQFF. CDR3 DNA sequence: TGCGCCAGCAGCCAAGATGGTATGGCGACATTCGGGAGCTCCTACAATGAGCAGTTCTTC.

The rearrangement links TRBV5-1 to TRBJ2-7, with D perhaps matching TRBD1 (5 bases). V dropped 4 bases and J dropped 2 bases, with 13 bases sitting between them. The length of the CDR3 is 14 residues. Germline assignment: CDR1 SGHRS and CDR2 YFSETQ. The CDR3 DNA reads as TGCGCCAGCAGCCCCTGGGCAGGGCCCTACGAGCAGTACTTC. Its translation: CASSPWAGPYEQYF.

This clonotype has ten or more counts. V usage is TRBV7-2 and J usage is TRBJ2-7; D uncertain. V gave up 5 bases and J gave up 0 bases, with 8 bases separating them. CDR1 and CDR2 from the germline V gene are SGHTA and FQGNSA. The CDR3 is 13 amino acids. CDR3 sequence reads: CASSLVISYEQYF. The DNA for the CDR3 is TGTGCCAGCAGCCTTGTAATCTCCTACGAGCAGTACTTC.

A few counts support this clonotype. The V gene is TRBV14, the J gene TRBJ2-3, with D perhaps matching TRBD2 (6 bases). The CDR3 runs to 16 residues. Germline CDR1 is SGHDN and CDR2 is FVKESK. The germline V and J ends were trimmed by 4 bases and 6 bases, with 20 bases remaining between them. CDR3 coding DNA: TGTGCCAGCAGCCGGTTGGGACTGTCAAGTTCGGATACGCAGTATTTT. Its protein product is CASSRLGLSSSDTQYF.

This clonotype was counted between two and nine times. The chain recombines TRBV29-1 with TRBJ2-3, with 7 bases identical to TRBD2. V lost 6 bases to trimming and J lost 2 bases; unmatched junction nucleotides: 5. This CDR3 is 13 amino acids long. Per the germline V gene, CDR1 is SQVTM and CDR2 is ANQGSEA. The CDR3 region is CSVLAVSTDTQYF. CDR3 sequence (DNA): TGCAGCGTGCTAGCGGTCTCCACAGATACGCAGTATTTT.

In its sample, this clonotype was seen a few times. This chain uses TRBV20-1 with TRBJ2-2; D unresolved. There are 15 residues in the CDR3. CDR1 DFQATT and CDR2 SNEGSKA come from the germline V gene (reference sequence). V dropped 3 bases and J dropped 2 bases, with 13 bases sitting between them. The DNA for the CDR3 is TGCAGTGCTAGCCCACGCTGGCCCAACACCGGGGAGCTGTTTTTT. Protein: CSASPRWPNTGELFF.

A few counts support this clonotype. The chain couples TRBV9 to TRBJ2-5; the D gene is possibly TRBD1 (7 bases). Germline assignment: CDR1 SGDLS and CDR2 YYNGEE. V lost 3 bases to trimming and J lost 5 bases, with 23 bases between them. This CDR3 comprises 17 residues. The CDR3 DNA follows: TGTGCCAGCAGCGATTTACAGGGGTCGTGGGGGGCGGAGACCCAGTACTTC. Protein: CASSDLQGSWGAETQYF.

V usage is TRBV5-5 and J usage is TRBJ2-7; D not certain. V was shortened by 0 bases and J by 2 bases, with 12 bases between the two germline ends. The length of the CDR3 is 15 residues. Germline V lookup: CDR1 SGHKS, CDR2 YYEKEE (reference sequence). CDR3 region: CASSLAGRQTYEQYF. For the CDR3, the DNA is TGTGCCAGCAGCTTGGCGGGCAGACAAACCTACGAGCAGTACTTC.

The sample holds a few counts of this clonotype. This chain uses TRBV27 with TRBJ1-1; no firm D call. Deletions cut 0 bases from V and 1 base from J, with 9 bases between. CDR3 length: 15 residues. Germline lookup yields CDR1 MNHEY and CDR2 SMNVEV (reference sequence). As DNA, the CDR3 is TGTGCCAGCAGTTTATCATGGGTTAGGAACACTGAAGCTTTCTTT. This codes for CASSLSWVRNTEAFF.